This TCR beta chain was obtained from a study of blood T cell repertoires in COVID-19. In the study overall: Some COVID-19 samples were acute and others convalescent; all came from the United States, Italy and Spain. T cells, B-cell-depleted T cells, or PBMCs supplied cDNA or gDNA.

Authors' methods: Reference gene primer amplification in the assay estimated nucleated cell counts. Only in-frame clones appear in the TCRdb table, and some are missing; sequencing was by immunoSEQ multiplex PCR. That table is the source of V, J and clone size, and D and trimming were worked out from the DNA. The table lists roughly 220,000 clones, less than 85% of them singletons. CDR3 length: 12 amino acids. From germline, CDR1 is SEHNR and CDR2 FQNEAQ (reference sequence). The V end lost 7 bases, the J end lost 2 bases, and 8 bases lay between the germline ends. The receptor comes from a woman between 65 and 79 years old with acute or convalescent COVID-19. Sequences were obtained from peripheral blood. The chain combines TRBV7-9 with TRBJ1-1; no clear D gene. The CDR3 reads CASMAGNTEAFF. The DNA of the CDR3 is TGTGCCAGCATGGCGGGAAACACTGAAGCTTTCTTT. Based on the CDR3 plus reference TRBV7-9 and TRBJ1-1, the full variable domain is DTGVSQNPRHKITKRGQNVTFRCDPISEHNRLYWYRQTLGQGPEFLTYFQNEAQLEKSRLLSDRFSAERPKGSFSTLEIQRTEQGDSAMYLCASMAGNTEAFFGQGTRLTVV.